The clone carrying this TCR beta chain was picked up a small number of times. Its antigen remains unidentified. This CDR3 contains 15 residues. Germline assignment: CDR1 SQVTM and CDR2 ANQGSEA. With 4 bases clipped from V and 7 bases from J, the junction kept 15 bases outside the gene matches. The authors extracted RNA and reverse transcribed it into cDNA as the sequencing template. The method was immunoSEQ multiplex PCR; TCRdb's version includes in-frame clones alone and lacks a portion of them. Counted here are 110,000 or so clones, about 54% occurring once; the ten biggest clones make up roughly 30%. Treatment indicated: oral pan-JAK inhibitor, 5-10 mg twice daily. The source of the sample is a study of CD8+ T cells in alopecia areata. Study conclusions and caveats: With one nonresponder, baseline CD8+ expansion's link to response remains uncertain.

The V call is TRBV29-1, the J call TRBJ2-7; 8 positions agree with TRBD1. Sample: CD8+ T cells sorted from blood, taken at week 4, from a patient treated with tofacitinib. The clonotype originates from a human donor with alopecia areata. In DNA, the CDR3 is TGCAGCGTTGTTTTACCCTCGGACAGGGAAGGGGAGCAGTACTTC. Protein sequence: CSVVLPSDREGEQYF.